One sample yielded the 13 T cell receptor beta chains listed below, sequenced in a study of identical twins. TCRdb redid the calling of the 5' RACE reads with MiXCR, one entry per CDR3 protein. Of hundreds of thousands of distinct CDR3 sequences in the sample, 15% to 20% were seen once. The sample was also reused in another study, on T cells expressing NK-cell markers.

The source material was PBMCs. The receptors here all came from a woman under 30 in good health.

This clonotype was counted only a few times. The chain recombines TRBV12-3 or TRBV12-4 with TRBJ2-6; D perhaps matches TRBD2 (5 bases). The V end was cut by 7 bases, the J end by 0 bases, with 10 bases between. The CDR3 consists of 15 residues. Here the CDR3 DNA reads TGTGCCAGCAACGACTATGGCTCTGGGGCCAACGTCCTGACTTTC. Protein: CASNDYGSGANVLTF.

This chain links TRBV20-1 with TRBJ2-2, with D hard to call. The germline gives CDR1 DFQATT, CDR2 SNEGSKA (reference sequence). V was clipped by 5 bases and J by 1 base, with 2 bases between them. The CDR3 has 11 residues. CDR3 DNA: TGCAGTGCTGAGAACACCGGGGAGCTGTTTTTT. Translated: CSAENTGELFF.

The chain recombines TRBV9 with TRBJ2-5, with TRBD1 identical over 8 bases. This CDR3 contains 14 residues. CDR1 SGDLS and CDR2 YYNGEE come from the germline V gene. Germline trimming cut 3 bases from V and 5 bases from J; bases unmatched to any gene: 6. The CDR3 sequence is CASSGRTGSETQYF. The CDR3 DNA reads as TGTGCCAGCAGCGGCAGGACAGGGAGTGAGACCCAGTACTTC.

Details on this clonotype: A much more abundant neighbour one base away suggests this may be a read error. CDR3 in DNA: TGTTCCAGCAGTTACGACACAGATACGCAGTATTTT. It yields the protein CSSSYDTDTQYF. V is TRBV12-3 or TRBV12-4 and J is TRBJ2-3; D gene unclear. The CDR3 covers 12 residues.

This clonotype was seen more than once but under ten times. V and J are TRBV5-1 and TRBJ2-1; 11 bases fit TRBD2. After removal of 3 bases from V and 2 bases from J, the junction contained 10 bases not matched to a gene. Germline-derived CDR1 and CDR2 are SGHRS and YFSETQ. This CDR3 region has 18 residues. The CDR3 sequence: CASSWIAGGQRPYNEQFF. The CDR3 DNA reads TGCGCCAGCAGCTGGATAGCGGGGGGGCAGAGGCCCTACAATGAGCAGTTCTTC.

This clonotype was detected a few times. The gene calls are TRBV7-9 and TRBJ1-3; 9 bases agree with TRBD1. The V segment lost 2 bases and the J segment 4 bases; nucleotides outside the gene matches: 6. CDR1 SEHNR and CDR2 FQNEAQ come from the germline V gene (reference sequence). The CDR3 sequence is 16 residues long. The CDR3 is CASSLSQGTGGNTIYF. The CDR3 nucleotides read TGTGCCAGCAGCTTATCCCAGGGGACAGGGGGAAACACCATATATTTT.

This clonotype was picked up a small number of times. This rearrangement joins TRBV7-3 to TRBJ1-1; D gene ambiguous. Trimming left V 1 base short and J 0 bases short, with 18 bases between. The CDR3 is 18 amino acids. Germline V gene data show CDR1 as SGHTA and CDR2 as FQGTGA. The CDR3 sequence is CASSLSYSYYQMNTEAFF. CDR3 DNA: TGTGCCAGCAGCTTAAGTTACAGCTACTATCAAATGAACACTGAAGCTTTCTTT.

The chain joins TRBV6-1 to TRBJ1-2; possible D gene TRBD1, 5 bases. Trimming cost V 7 bases and J 4 bases, with 16 bases left between them. Germline CDR1 is MNHNS and CDR2 is SASEGT. This CDR3 comprises 14 residues. The CDR3 region has the DNA TGTGCCAGCATAGGAGACAGTGGCCTCTATGGCTACACCTTC. It is translated as CASIGDSGLYGYTF.

This clonotype has a handful of counts. The chain combines TRBV12-3 or TRBV12-4 with TRBJ2-1; D possibly corresponds to TRBD2 (7 bases). The CDR3 has 15 amino acids. The V end was cut by 1 base, the J end by 6 bases, with 13 bases between. CDR3 sequence: CASSLGGGPLNEQFF. The CDR3 DNA follows: TGTGCCAGCAGTTTAGGGGGGGGCCCACTCAATGAGCAGTTCTTC.

In this sample, this clonotype turned up once. The V and J genes are TRBV7-9 and TRBJ1-2; 8 nucleotides agree with TRBD1. Germline V gene sequence: CDR1 SEHNR, CDR2 FQNEAQ (reference sequence). This CDR3 spans 13 amino acids. V shed 5 bases and J 8 bases; nucleotides not matched to a gene: 7. CDR3 coding DNA: TGTGCCAGCAGCCGGACAGGGCTAGGCGGCTACACCTTC. As protein: CASSRTGLGGYTF.

Only a few counts were recorded for this clonotype. The chain joins TRBV5-1 to TRBJ2-1; 9 nucleotides agree with TRBD1. This CDR3 contains 15 residues. Unmatched junction bases numbered 8, after V lost 3 bases and J lost 7 bases. Germline loops: CDR1 SGHRS, CDR2 YFSETQ. As DNA, the CDR3 is TGCGCCAGCAGCTCAGGGACAGGGAATTGGAATGAGCAGTTCTTC. It is translated as CASSSGTGNWNEQFF.

This chain uses TRBV6-1 with TRBJ1-2; D possibly corresponds to TRBD1 (6 bases). The CDR3 length is 16 residues. Germline V lookup: CDR1 MNHNS, CDR2 SASEGT. V lost 5 bases, J lost 3 bases, and 19 bases lay in between. The CDR3 DNA sequence: TGTGCCAGCAGTCTTCCTCGACAGGAATTCGACTATGGCTACACCTTC. This encodes CASSLPRQEFDYGYTF.

The chain uses TRBV12-3 or TRBV12-4 and TRBJ2-3, with D perhaps TRBD1 (7 bases). Between the trimmed V and J ends, which lost 7 bases and 3 bases, there was a span of 14 bases. This CDR3 has 14 amino acids. The CDR3 loop is CASTARGVTDTQYF. Here the CDR3 DNA reads TGTGCCAGCACCGCCAGGGGGGTAACAGATACGCAGTATTTT.